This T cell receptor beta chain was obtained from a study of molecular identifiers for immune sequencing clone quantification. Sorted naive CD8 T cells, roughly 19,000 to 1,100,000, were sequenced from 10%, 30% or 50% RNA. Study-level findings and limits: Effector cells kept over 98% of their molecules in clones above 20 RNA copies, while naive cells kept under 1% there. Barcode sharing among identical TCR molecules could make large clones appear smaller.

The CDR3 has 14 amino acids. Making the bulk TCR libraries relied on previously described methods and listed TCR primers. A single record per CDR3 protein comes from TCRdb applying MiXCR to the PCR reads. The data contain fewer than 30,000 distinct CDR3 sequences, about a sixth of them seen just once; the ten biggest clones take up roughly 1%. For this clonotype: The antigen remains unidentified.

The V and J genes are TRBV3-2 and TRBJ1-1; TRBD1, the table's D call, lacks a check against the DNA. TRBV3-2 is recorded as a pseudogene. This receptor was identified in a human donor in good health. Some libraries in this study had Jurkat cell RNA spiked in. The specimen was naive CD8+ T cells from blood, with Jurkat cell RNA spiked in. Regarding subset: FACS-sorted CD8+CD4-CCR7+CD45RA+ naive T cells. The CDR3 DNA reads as TGTGCCAGCAGCTTTGACAGGGTAAAGACTGAAGCTTTCTTT. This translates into CASSFDRVKTEAFF.